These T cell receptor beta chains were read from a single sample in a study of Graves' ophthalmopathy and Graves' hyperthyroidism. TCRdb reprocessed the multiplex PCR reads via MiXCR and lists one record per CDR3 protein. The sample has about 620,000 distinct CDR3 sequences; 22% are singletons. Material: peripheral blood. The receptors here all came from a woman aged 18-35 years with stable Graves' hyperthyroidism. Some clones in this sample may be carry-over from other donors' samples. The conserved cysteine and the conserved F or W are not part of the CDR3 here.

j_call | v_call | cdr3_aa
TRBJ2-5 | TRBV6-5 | ASRRGGDQY
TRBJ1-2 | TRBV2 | ASSPSGTYYGYT
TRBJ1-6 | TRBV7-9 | ASREQGAPLH
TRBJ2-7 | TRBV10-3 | ATEDSSTYEQY
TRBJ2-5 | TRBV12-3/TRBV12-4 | ASVSGGASETQY
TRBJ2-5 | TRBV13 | ASSRYRGKETQY
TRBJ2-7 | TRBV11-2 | ASSLLLGSYEQY
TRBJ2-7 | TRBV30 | AWSVPAGREQY
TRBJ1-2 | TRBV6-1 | ASSEMIREPSYGYT
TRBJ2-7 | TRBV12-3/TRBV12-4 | ASSLQVGGPTDEQY
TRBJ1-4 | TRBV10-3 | AISESRQGAEKLF
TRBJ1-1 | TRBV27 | ASSYDSFTGGTEAF
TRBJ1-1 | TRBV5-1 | ASSLRTGGEAF
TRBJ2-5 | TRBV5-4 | ASSLGRQGLQGTQY
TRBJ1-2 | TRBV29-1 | SARDSNYGYT
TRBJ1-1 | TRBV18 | ASSPPLGSWTEAF
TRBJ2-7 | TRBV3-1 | ASSQARSSHEQY
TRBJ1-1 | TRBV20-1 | SARDRAGERTMNTEAF
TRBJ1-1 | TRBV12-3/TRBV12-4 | ASSIPSGSTEAF
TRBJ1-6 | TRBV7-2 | ASSLTDDSPLH
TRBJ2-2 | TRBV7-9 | ASTLGGSGLF
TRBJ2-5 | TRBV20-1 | SAKFGGPLIETQY
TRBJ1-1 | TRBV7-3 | ASSLNDRFGGFDTEAF
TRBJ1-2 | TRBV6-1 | ASSEAPREGGYGYT
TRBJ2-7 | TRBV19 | ASSISGEPSYEQY
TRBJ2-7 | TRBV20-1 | SAPVAGALLYEQY
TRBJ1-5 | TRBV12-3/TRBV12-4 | ASSFVQKDQPQH
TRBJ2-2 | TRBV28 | ASRSGTVTGELF
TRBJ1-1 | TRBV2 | ASSDLGTATMNTEAF
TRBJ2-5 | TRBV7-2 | ASSPTMSETQY
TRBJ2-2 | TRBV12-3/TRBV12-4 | ASSSPASGGRRTGELF
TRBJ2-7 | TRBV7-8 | ASSPLAGAFYEQY
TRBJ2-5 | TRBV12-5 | ASGSAGGPGTQY
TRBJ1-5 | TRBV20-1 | SASFLFDVWVSNQPQH
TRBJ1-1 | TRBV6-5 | ASVGNTEAF
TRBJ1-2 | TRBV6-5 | ASSYSMAWAENYGYT
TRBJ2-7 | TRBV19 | ASSKASGGFYEQY
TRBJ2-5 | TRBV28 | ASSLAASLQETQY
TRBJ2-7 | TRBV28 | ASSLNREQY
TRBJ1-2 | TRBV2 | ASHDFGYT
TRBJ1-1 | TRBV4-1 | ASSQDQEVTEAF
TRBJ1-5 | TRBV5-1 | ASSLGPGQGTYQPQH
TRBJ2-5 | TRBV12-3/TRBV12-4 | ASTIWDRAQETQY
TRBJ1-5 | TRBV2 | ASSERRKQPQH
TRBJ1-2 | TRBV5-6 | ASSNYYGGYT
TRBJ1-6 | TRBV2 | ASSTYGQQTSPLH